Presented here are 3 T cell receptor beta chains from one specimen sequenced in a study of T-cell reconstitution after alpha-beta-depleted transplantation in children. As it was prepared, the TCRbeta library received unique molecular identifiers. TCRdb called the PCR reads again in MiXCR, with one record for every CDR3 protein. The sample gives hundreds of thousands of distinct CDR3 sequences, 10% to 15% of which show up once; around 4% is in the top ten. This sample comprised PBMCs, obtained from the stem cell graft. These receptor sequences come from a human donor who donated a stem cell graft to a child with Fanconi anemia.

At least ten counts were recorded for this clonotype. The V gene is TRBV20-1, the J gene TRBJ2-1, with 11 bases that match TRBD2. This CDR3 is 14 amino acids long. The V gene's germline CDR1 is DFQATT and CDR2 SNEGSKA (reference sequence). CDR3 sequence: CSTGTSGSYNEQFF. In nucleotides, the CDR3 is TGCAGCACCGGGACTAGCGGCTCCTACAATGAGCAGTTCTTC.

This clonotype was observed many times. The junction does not match germline at one end; this may be a read error. This rearrangement joins TRBV29-1 to TRBJ1-1; weak D call: TRBD1 (5 bases). The V gene's germline CDR1 is SQVTM and CDR2 ANQGSEA. The CDR3 consists of 9 residues. CDR3: CSVEEGAFF. CDR3 bases: TGCAGCGTCGAAGAGGGGGCTTTCTTT.

The chain joins TRBV5-1 to TRBJ2-4; TRBD2 aligns across 10 bases. V was pared by 4 bases and J by 5 bases, with 6 bases of the junction left unmatched. The CDR3 is 15 amino acids. Germline lookup yields CDR1 SGHRS and CDR2 YFSETQ. In DNA, the CDR3 is TGCGCCAGCAGCACCGGGACTAGCGTGGAAAACATTCAGTACTTC. Amino acid sequence: CASSTGTSVENIQYF.